This TCR beta chain was sequenced in a study of T cells in tumors after PD-1 blockade. This clone was seen once. Before and after PD-1 blockade, biopsies were collected from the same primary tumor site. CDR1 and CDR2 from the germline V gene are SGDLS and YYNGEE. The CDR3 runs to 13 residues. V lost 1 base and J lost 0, with 2 bases in between. Some clones are missing from TCRdb's copy, which holds only in-frame ones; the method was immunoSEQ multiplex PCR. The data contain around 13,000 clones, 63% of them seen just once; the ten biggest clones take up under 30%. V is TRBV9 and J is TRBJ1-3, with D unresolved. This clonotype was obtained from a human donor with cutaneous squamous cell carcinoma. This material consisted of tumor tissue, taken before anti-PD-1 treatment. CDR3 residues: CASSVTSGNTIYF. The CDR3 nucleotides read TGTGCCAGCAGCGTAACCTCTGGAAACACCATATATTTT.